This T cell receptor (beta chain) comes out of a study of T cell changes during pregnancy in multiple sclerosis. The assay was immunoSEQ multiplex PCR, and TCRdb's table has in-frame clones only and misses some. The data show tens of thousands of clones, approximately 90% seen once. The origin of this receptor is a female donor in good health, enrolled as a control in a pregnancy study. The sample here was peripheral blood, taken in the first trimester of pregnancy.

Here the CDR3 DNA reads TGTGCCAGCAGCTTAGCAAGGACTAGCGGGGGAGATACGCAGTATTTT. This encodes CASSLARTSGGDTQYF. The chain links TRBV7-2 to TRBJ2-3, with TRBD2 identical over 13 bases. Germline loops: CDR1 SGHTA, CDR2 FQGNSA. V lost 0 bases and J lost 5; bases outside the gene matches: 2. The CDR3 sequence is 16 residues long.